The text below deals with one T cell receptor (beta chain). TCRdb keeps only in-frame clones here, not all; method: immunoSEQ multiplex PCR. The sample holds some 130,000 clones, about 91% seen once. The sample comes from a study of blood T cell repertoires in COVID-19. The sequence derives from a man between 50 and 59 years old with acute or convalescent COVID-19. Sequenced input: peripheral blood.

The CDR3 bases are TGTGCCAGCTCACCCCCGGGACTAGCCAGTAACAATGAGCAGTTCTTC. Translated: CASSPPGLASNNEQFF. The genes are TRBV18 and TRBJ2-1; 9 nucleotides align to TRBD2. The CDR3 totals 16 residues. V was pared by 3 bases and J by 5 bases, with 8 bases of the junction left unmatched. The germline V gene encodes CDR1 KGHSH and CDR2 LQKENI.